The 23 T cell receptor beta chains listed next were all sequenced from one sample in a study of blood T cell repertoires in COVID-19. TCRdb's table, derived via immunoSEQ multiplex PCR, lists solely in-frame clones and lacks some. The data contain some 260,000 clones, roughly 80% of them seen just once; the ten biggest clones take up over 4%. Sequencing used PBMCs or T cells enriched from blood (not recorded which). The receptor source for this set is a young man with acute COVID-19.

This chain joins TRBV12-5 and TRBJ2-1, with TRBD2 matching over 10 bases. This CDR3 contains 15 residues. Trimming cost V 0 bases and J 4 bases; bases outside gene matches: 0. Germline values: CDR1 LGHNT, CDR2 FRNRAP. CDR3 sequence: CASGLVAGGYNEQFF. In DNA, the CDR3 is TGTGCTAGTGGTTTGGTAGCGGGAGGGTACAATGAGCAGTTCTTC.

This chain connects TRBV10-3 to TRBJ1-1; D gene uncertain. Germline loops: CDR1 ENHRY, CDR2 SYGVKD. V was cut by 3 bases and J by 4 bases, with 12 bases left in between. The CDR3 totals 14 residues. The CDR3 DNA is TGTGCCATCAGTGACGGGCAAGCGGGCACTGAAGCTTTCTTT. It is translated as CAISDGQAGTEAFF.

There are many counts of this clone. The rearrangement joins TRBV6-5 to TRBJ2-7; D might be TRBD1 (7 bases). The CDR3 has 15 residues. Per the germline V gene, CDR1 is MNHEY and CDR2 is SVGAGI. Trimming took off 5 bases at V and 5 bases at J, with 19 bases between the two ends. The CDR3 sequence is CASSPIAGGNHEQYV. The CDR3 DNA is TGTGCCAGCAGTCCCATTGCAGGGGGGAACCACGAGCAGTACGTC.

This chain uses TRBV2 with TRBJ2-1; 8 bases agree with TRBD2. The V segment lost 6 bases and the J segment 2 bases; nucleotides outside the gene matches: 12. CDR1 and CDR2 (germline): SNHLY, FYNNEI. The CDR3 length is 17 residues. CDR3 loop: CASSRRETSAAYNEQFF. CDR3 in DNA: TGTGCCAGCAGCCGCAGAGAGACTAGCGCCGCCTACAATGAGCAGTTCTTC.

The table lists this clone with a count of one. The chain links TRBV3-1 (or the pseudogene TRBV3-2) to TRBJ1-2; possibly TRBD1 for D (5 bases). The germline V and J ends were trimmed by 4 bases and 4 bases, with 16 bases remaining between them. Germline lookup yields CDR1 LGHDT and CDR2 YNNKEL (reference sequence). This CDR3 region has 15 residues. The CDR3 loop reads CASSPVRWGPYGYTF. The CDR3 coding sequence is TGTGCCAGCAGCCCTGTCCGATGGGGCCCCTATGGCTACACCTTC.

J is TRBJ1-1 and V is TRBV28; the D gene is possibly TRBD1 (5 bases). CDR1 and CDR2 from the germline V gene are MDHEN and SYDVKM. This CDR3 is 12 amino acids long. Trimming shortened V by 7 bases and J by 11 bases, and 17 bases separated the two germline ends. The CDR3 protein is CASIKGTARAFF. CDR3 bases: TGTGCCAGCATCAAAGGGACTGCCAGGGCTTTCTTT.

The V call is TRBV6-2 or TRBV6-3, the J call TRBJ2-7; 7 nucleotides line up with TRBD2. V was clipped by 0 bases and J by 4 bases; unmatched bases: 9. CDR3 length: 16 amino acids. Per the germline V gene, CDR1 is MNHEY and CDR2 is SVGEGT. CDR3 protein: CASSYSAGTTTYEQYV. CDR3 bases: TGTGCCAGCAGTTACTCGGCCGGGACTACCACGTACGAGCAGTACGTC.

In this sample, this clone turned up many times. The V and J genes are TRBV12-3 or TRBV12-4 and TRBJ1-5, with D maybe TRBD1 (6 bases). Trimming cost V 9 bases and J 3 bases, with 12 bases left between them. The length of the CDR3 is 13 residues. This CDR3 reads CASSGTINQPQHF. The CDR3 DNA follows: TGTGCCAGTTCCGGGACAATCAATCAGCCCCAGCATTTT.

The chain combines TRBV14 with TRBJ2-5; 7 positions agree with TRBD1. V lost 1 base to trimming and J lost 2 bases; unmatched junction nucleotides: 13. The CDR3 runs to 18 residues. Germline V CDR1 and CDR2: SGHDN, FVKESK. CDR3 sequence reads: CASSQGRLTGPLQETQYF. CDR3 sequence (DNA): TGTGCCAGCAGCCAAGGACGACTGACAGGGCCCCTTCAAGAGACCCAGTACTTC.

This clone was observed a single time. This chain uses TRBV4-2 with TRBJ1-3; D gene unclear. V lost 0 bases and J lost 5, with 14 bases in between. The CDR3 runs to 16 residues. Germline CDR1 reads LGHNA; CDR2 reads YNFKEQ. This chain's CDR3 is CASSQDLAGSRNTIYF. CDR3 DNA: TGTGCCAGCAGCCAAGATTTGGCAGGCTCCAGAAACACCATATATTTT.

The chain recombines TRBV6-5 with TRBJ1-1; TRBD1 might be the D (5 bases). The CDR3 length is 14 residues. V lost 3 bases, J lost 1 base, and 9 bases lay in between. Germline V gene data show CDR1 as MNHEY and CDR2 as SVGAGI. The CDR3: CASSYTDTNTEAFF. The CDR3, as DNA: TGTGCCAGCAGTTATACGGACACGAACACTGAAGCTTTCTTT.

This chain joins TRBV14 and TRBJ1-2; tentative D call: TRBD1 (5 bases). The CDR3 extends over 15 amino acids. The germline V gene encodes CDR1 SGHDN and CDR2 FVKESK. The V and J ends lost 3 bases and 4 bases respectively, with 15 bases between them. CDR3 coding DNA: TGTGCCAGCAGCCAGGGTGGACAAACCCCCTATGGCTACACCTTC. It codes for CASSQGGQTPYGYTF. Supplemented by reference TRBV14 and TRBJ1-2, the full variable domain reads EAGVTQFPSHSVIEKGQTVTLRCDPISGHDNLYWYRRVMGKEIKFLLHFVKESKQDESGMPNNRFLAERTGGTYSTLKVQPAELEDSGVYFCASSQGGQTPYGYTFGSGTRLTVV.

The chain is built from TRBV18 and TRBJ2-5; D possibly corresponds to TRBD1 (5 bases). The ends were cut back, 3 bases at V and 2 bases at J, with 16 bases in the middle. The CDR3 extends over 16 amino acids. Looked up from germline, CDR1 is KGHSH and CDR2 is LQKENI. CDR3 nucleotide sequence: TGTGCCAGCTCACCCCTGCAGGGAAGGGGACAAGAGACCCAGTACTTC. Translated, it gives CASSPLQGRGQETQYF.

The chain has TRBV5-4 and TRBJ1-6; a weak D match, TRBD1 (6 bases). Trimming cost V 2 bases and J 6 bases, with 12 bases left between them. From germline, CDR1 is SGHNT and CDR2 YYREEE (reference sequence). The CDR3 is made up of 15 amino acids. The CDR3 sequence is CASSLGQNLNSPLHF. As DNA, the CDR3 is TGTGCCAGCAGCTTAGGACAGAATCTTAATTCACCCCTCCACTTT.

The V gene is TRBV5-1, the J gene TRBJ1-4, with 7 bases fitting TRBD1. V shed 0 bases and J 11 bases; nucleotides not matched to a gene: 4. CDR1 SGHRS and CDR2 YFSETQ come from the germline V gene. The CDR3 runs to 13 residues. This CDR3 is CASSLAGTDKLFF. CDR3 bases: TGCGCCAGCAGCTTGGCCGGGACAGATAAACTGTTTTTT.

The DNA of the CDR3 is TGTGCCAGCAGTTTTAATCAGGGATACAATGAGCAGTTCTTC. As protein: CASSFNQGYNEQFF. The chain is built from TRBV27 and TRBJ2-1, with a possible D match to TRBD1 (5 bases). Trimming pared 3 bases from V and 4 bases from J, leaving 10 bases between. Germline assignment: CDR1 MNHEY and CDR2 SMNVEV (reference sequence). The CDR3 contains 14 residues.

The CDR3 coding sequence is TGTGCCAGCAGCCTCTTTTCAGGGGGCGTGGATCAGCCCCAGCATTTT. It codes for CASSLFSGGVDQPQHF. V is TRBV7-9 and J is TRBJ1-5, with TRBD1 identical over 8 bases. This CDR3 spans 16 amino acids. Germline V gene sequence: CDR1 SEHNR, CDR2 FQNEAQ (reference sequence). The junction had 11 bases not matched to a gene; V was cut back by 5 bases and J by 5 bases.

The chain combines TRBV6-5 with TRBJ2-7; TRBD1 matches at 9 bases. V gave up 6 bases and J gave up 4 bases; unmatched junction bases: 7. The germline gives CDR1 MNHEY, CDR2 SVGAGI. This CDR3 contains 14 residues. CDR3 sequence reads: CASRPYRGPYEQYV. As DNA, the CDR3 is TGTGCCAGCAGACCGTACAGGGGGCCGTACGAGCAGTACGTC.

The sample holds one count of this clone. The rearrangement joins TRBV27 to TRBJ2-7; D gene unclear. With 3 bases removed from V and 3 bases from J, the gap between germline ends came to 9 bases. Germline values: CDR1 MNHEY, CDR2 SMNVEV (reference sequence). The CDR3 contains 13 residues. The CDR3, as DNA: TGTGCCAGCAGTTTCTCCGCAGGCTACGAGCAGTACGTC. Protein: CASSFSAGYEQYV.

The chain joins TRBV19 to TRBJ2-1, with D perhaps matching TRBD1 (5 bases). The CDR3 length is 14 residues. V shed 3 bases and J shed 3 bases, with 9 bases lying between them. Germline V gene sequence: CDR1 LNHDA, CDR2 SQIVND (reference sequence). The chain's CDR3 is CASSIAGNYNEQFF. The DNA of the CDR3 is TGTGCCAGTAGTATCGCAGGGAACTACAATGAGCAGTTCTTC.

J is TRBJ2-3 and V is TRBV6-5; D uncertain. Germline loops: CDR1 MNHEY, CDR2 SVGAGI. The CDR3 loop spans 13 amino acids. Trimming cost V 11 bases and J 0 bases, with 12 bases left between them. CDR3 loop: CAARGPSTDTQYF. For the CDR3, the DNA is TGTGCCGCCCGAGGCCCTAGCACAGATACGCAGTATTTT.

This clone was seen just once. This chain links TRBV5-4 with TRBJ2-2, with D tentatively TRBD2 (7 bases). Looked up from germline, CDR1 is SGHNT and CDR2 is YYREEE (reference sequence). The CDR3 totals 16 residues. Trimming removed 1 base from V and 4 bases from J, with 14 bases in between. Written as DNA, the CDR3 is TGTGCCAGCAGCTTGTCGGGGGGCTCAGTCACCGGGGAGCTGTTTTTT. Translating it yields CASSLSGGSVTGELFF.

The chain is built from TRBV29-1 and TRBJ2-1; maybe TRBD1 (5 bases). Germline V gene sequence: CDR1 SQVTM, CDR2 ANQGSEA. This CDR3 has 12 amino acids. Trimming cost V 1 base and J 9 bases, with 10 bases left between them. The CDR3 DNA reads TGCAGCGTTGAAGTGGGGCGAGGTGAGCAGTTCTTC. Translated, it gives CSVEVGRGEQFF.